Following are 22 T cell receptor beta chains from one sample sequenced in a study of vaccination effects on CD4 cells after COVID-19. ViraFEST expansion of antigen-specific CD4+ T cells with viral peptide pools preceded sequencing. CD4+ T cells were isolated after around 10 days of culture. Previously uninfected by SARS-CoV-2, the vaccine recipients also showed negative nucleocapsid antibodies. These receptors lack a known antigen. Produced via immunoSEQ multiplex PCR; TCRdb's table is partial and in-frame only. Here the sample spans tens of thousands of clones, under 90% being singletons. This sample comprised CD4+ T cells from PBMCs cultured with SARS-CoV-2 spike peptides, obtained before COVID-19 vaccination. The receptors were sampled from a human donor who received a COVID-19 vaccine.

The chain is built from TRBV29-1 and TRBJ1-3; D is possibly TRBD1 (6 bases). This CDR3 has 13 amino acids. V was clipped by 6 bases and J by 2 bases, with 11 bases between them. The germline V gene encodes CDR1 SQVTM and CDR2 ANQGSEA. The chain's CDR3 is CSVSQGAGNTIYF. The CDR3, as DNA: TGCAGCGTCTCACAGGGTGCTGGAAACACCATATATTTT. Filled out from reference TRBV29-1 and TRBJ1-3, the complete variable domain reads SAVISQKPSRDICQRGTSLTIQCQVDSQVTMMFWYRQQPGQSLTLIATANQGSEATYESGFVIDKFPISRPNLTFSTLTVSNMSPEDSSIYLCSVSQGAGNTIYFGEGSWLTVV.

In this sample, this clone turned up a few times. CDR3 bases: TGTGCCAGCAGTTACTCAGGGGGTAGCACAGATACGCAGTATTTT. Translating gives CASSYSGGSTDTQYF. This chain uses TRBV6-5 with TRBJ2-3; a weak D match, TRBD1 (6 bases). With 0 bases removed from V and 0 bases from J, the gap between germline ends came to 7 bases. This CDR3 region has 15 residues. The germline gives CDR1 MNHEY, CDR2 SVGAGI.

The chain combines TRBV5-1 with TRBJ2-2; D remains unclear. This CDR3 has 16 amino acids. V lost 0 bases to trimming and J lost 3 bases, with 12 bases between them. Germline CDR1 is SGHRS and CDR2 is YFSETQ. CDR3 sequence reads: CASSLVGFFDTGELFF. Written as DNA, the CDR3 is TGCGCCAGCAGCTTGGTCGGTTTCTTTGACACCGGGGAGCTGTTTTTT.

This clone was counted between two and nine times. The rearrangement uses TRBV7-3 and TRBJ2-2, with 9 bases aligning to TRBD2. The CDR3 is made up of 16 amino acids. Germline loops: CDR1 SGHTA, CDR2 FQGTGA. Unmatched junction bases numbered 3, after V lost 1 base and J lost 3 bases. CDR3 coding DNA: TGTGCCAGCAGCTTAATGGCTAGCGGGGACACCGGGGAGCTGTTTTTT. It translates to CASSLMASGDTGELFF. Together with reference TRBV7-3 and TRBJ2-2, the CDR3 gives the full variable domain: GAGVSQTPSNKVTEKGKYVELRCDPISGHTALYWYRQSLGQGPEFLIYFQGTGAADDSGLPNDRFFAVRPEGSVSTLKIQRTERGDSAVYLCASSLMASGDTGELFFGEGSRLTVL.

The chain couples TRBV12-5 to TRBJ2-5; D possibly corresponds to TRBD2 (6 bases). Deletions cut 7 bases from V and 2 bases from J, with 20 bases between. This CDR3 is 16 amino acids long. CDR1 is LGHNT and CDR2 is FRNRAP in the germline V gene. The CDR3 protein is CASVRGGAERQETQYF. In DNA form, the CDR3 reads TGTGCTAGTGTCCGCGGAGGGGCAGAGAGGCAAGAGACCCAGTACTTC.

The chain employs TRBV7-3 and TRBJ2-3; D gene ambiguous. The CDR3 runs to 13 residues. Germline CDR1 is SGHTA and CDR2 is FQGTGA. Between the trimmed V and J ends, which lost 6 bases and 3 bases, there was a span of 10 bases. The CDR3 sequence: CASSRGRTDTQYF. In DNA form, the CDR3 reads TGTGCCAGCAGTCGCGGACGAACAGATACGCAGTATTTT.

The rearrangement links TRBV6-2 or TRBV6-3 to TRBJ2-7; tentatively, D is TRBD1 or TRBD2 (6 bases each). Germline-derived CDR1 and CDR2 are MNHEY and SVGEGT. Deletions cut 2 bases from V and 5 bases from J, with 13 bases between. This CDR3 has 14 amino acids. This CDR3 reads CASSYGQGRHEQYV. The CDR3 nucleotides are TGTGCCAGCAGTTACGGGCAGGGGAGGCACGAGCAGTACGTC.

The rearrangement joins TRBV30 to TRBJ2-3, with 7 bases identical to TRBD1. The V and J ends lost 5 bases and 2 bases, in that order; junction bases with no gene match: 7. Germline V gene sequence: CDR1 GTSNPN, CDR2 SVGIG (reference sequence). The CDR3 length is 14 residues. The CDR3 spells CAWGRGQSTDTQYF. The CDR3 DNA follows: TGTGCCTGGGGAAGGGGACAGTCCACAGATACGCAGTATTTT.

This clone was found a few times. Since no conserved phenylalanine or tryptophan closes the CDR3, a read error is the likely cause. It is unclear where the CDR3 begins or ends on the DNA, so no DNA is shown, and the CDR3 is as TCRdb lists it. The CDR3 loop is CASSLGGWDPMAI. The chain carries TRBV7-9 and TRBJ1-5. The V gene's germline CDR1 is SEHNR and CDR2 FQNEAQ (reference sequence). The CDR3 is 13 residues long, counting both termini.

This clone was picked up one time. The chain employs TRBV24-1 and TRBJ1-3, with D uncertain. Between the trimmed V and J ends, which lost 9 bases and 0 bases, there was a span of 11 bases. The CDR3 is made up of 14 amino acids. Germline V lookup: CDR1 KGHDR, CDR2 SFDVKD. The CDR3 sequence: CATGSGHSGNTIYF. The CDR3 coding sequence is TGTGCCACCGGATCGGGCCACTCTGGAAACACCATATATTTT.

J is TRBJ2-3 and V is TRBV9; D uncertain. The germline V gene has CDR1 SGDLS and CDR2 YYNGEE. The CDR3 loop spans 12 amino acids. Trimming took 2 bases from V and 4 from J, leaving 5 bases between them. The CDR3 reads CASSVSADTQYF. DNA for the CDR3: TGTGCCAGCAGCGTCAGCGCAGATACGCAGTATTTT.

This chain connects TRBV24-1 to TRBJ2-3, with D unresolved. The V end was cut by 6 bases, the J end by 2 bases, with 8 bases between. Germline lookup yields CDR1 KGHDR and CDR2 SFDVKD. The CDR3 sequence is 13 residues long. The CDR3 spells CATSSSVTDTQYF. CDR3 in DNA: TGTGCCACCAGTTCGTCAGTCACAGATACGCAGTATTTT.

In DNA, the CDR3 is TGCGCCAGCAGCTGGGGGGCACAGGGAGGCACCGGGGAGCTGTTTTTT. As protein: CASSWGAQGGTGELFF. The V gene is TRBV5-1, the J gene TRBJ2-2; D may be TRBD1 or TRBD2 (6 bases each). Trimming took off 3 bases at V and 4 bases at J, with 16 bases between the two ends. Germline CDR1 SGHRS, CDR2 YFSETQ. The CDR3 length is 16 residues.

The rearrangement links TRBV10-3 to TRBJ2-3, with 13 bases identical to TRBD2. Germline V gene sequence: CDR1 ENHRY, CDR2 SYGVKD. The CDR3 extends over 16 amino acids. Losses at the gene ends were 6 bases for V and 0 bases for J; bases not matched to a gene: 3. The CDR3: CAISWTSGGSTDTQYF. CDR3 coding DNA: TGTGCCATCAGCTGGACTAGCGGGGGAAGCACAGATACGCAGTATTTT.

Here the CDR3 reads CASSLLNSGGQETQYF. As DNA, the CDR3 is TGTGCCAGCAGCTTACTAAATAGCGGGGGCCAAGAGACCCAGTACTTC. This chain joins TRBV7-9 and TRBJ2-5; 9 nucleotides line up with TRBD2. Unmatched junction bases numbered 5, after V lost 2 bases and J lost 1 base. Per germline, CDR1 SEHNR and CDR2 FQNEAQ (reference sequence). This CDR3 has 16 amino acids.

The chain recombines TRBV5-4 with TRBJ2-7, with D possibly being TRBD1 (5 bases). V dropped 0 bases and J dropped 3 bases, with 19 bases sitting between them. Germline assignment: CDR1 SGHNT and CDR2 YYREEE (reference sequence). The CDR3 has 17 amino acids. As DNA, the CDR3 is TGTGCCAGCAGCTTGGTTTGGAAGGAACAGGAGAACTACGAGCAGTACGTC. Translating it yields CASSLVWKEQENYEQYV.

The rearrangement uses TRBV18 and TRBJ1-1, with 9 bases fitting TRBD1. CDR3 length: 15 amino acids. V was clipped by 2 bases and J by 0 bases; unmatched bases: 1. Germline V CDR1 and CDR2: KGHSH, LQKENI. The CDR3 DNA follows: TGTGCCAGCTCACCAGGACAGGGGATGAACACTGAAGCTTTCTTT. This encodes CASSPGQGMNTEAFF. Drawing the rest from reference TRBV18 and TRBJ1-1, the complete variable domain is NAGVMQNPRHLVRRRGQEARLRCSPMKGHSHVYWYRQLPEEGLKFMVYLQKENIIDESGMPKERFSAEFPKEGPSILRIQQVVRGDSAAYFCASSPGQGMNTEAFFGQGTRLTVV.

V is TRBV24-1 and J is TRBJ1-5, with D uncertain. V lost 3 bases and J 2 bases, leaving 10 bases between the germline ends. The CDR3 covers 15 residues. Germline V gene sequence: CDR1 KGHDR, CDR2 SFDVKD. As DNA, the CDR3 is TGTGCCACCAGTGATCGGAGGGCCGGCAATCAGCCCCAGCATTTT. Protein sequence: CATSDRRAGNQPQHF.

On this clone itself: One end of the junction fails to match germline, which may point to a read error. V and J are TRBV7-3 and TRBJ1-2; D not resolved. Germline V gene data show CDR1 as SGHTA and CDR2 as FQGTGA. The CDR3 runs to 13 residues. CDR3 DNA: TGTGCCAGCAGCCCGGCGGCTTCCCGCCGTCTCTCTTTC. Amino acid sequence: CASSPAASRRLSF.

The rearrangement uses TRBV19 and TRBJ1-2; TRBD1 is a possible D gene (5 bases). The CDR3 spans 15 residues. Trimming removed 5 bases from V and 2 bases from J, with 15 bases in between. Germline CDR1 and CDR2: LNHDA and SQIVND (reference sequence). CDR3 nucleotides: TGTGCCAGTAGTGCTCGTTGGGGGTCCAACTATGGCTACACCTTC. This translates into CASSARWGSNYGYTF.

V and J are TRBV4-1 and TRBJ1-1; D remains unclear. Between the trimmed V and J ends, which lost 1 base and 1 base, there was a span of 13 bases. The CDR3 covers 16 residues. Looked up from germline, CDR1 is MGHRA and CDR2 is YSYEKL. This CDR3 reads CASSQVPDTKNTEAFF. Written as DNA, the CDR3 is TGCGCCAGCAGCCAAGTTCCCGACACCAAGAACACTGAAGCTTTCTTT.

This sequence joins TRBV18 and TRBJ1-6; the D is unclear. In germline, CDR1 is KGHSH, CDR2 LQKENI. V was pared by 2 bases and J by 7 bases, with 6 bases between. The CDR3 loop spans 13 amino acids. The CDR3 spells CASSPGLNSPLHF. The CDR3, as DNA: TGTGCCAGCTCACCAGGGCTAAATTCACCCCTCCACTTT. The whole variable domain, remainder taken from reference TRBV18 and TRBJ1-6, is NAGVMQNPRHLVRRRGQEARLRCSPMKGHSHVYWYRQLPEEGLKFMVYLQKENIIDESGMPKERFSAEFPKEGPSILRIQQVVRGDSAAYFCASSPGLNSPLHFGNGTRLTVT.